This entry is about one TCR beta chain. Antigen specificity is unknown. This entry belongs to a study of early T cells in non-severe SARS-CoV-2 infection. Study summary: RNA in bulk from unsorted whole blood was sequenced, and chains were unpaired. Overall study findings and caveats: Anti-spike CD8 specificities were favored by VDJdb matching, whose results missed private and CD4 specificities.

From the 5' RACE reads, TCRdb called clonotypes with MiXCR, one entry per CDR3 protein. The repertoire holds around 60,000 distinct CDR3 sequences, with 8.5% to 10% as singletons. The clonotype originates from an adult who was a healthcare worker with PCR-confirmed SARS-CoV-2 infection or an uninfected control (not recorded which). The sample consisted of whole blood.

The CDR3 reads CASSRVSTDTQYF. The DNA of the CDR3 is TGTGCCAGCAGCAGGGTCTCCACAGATACGCAGTATTTT. The chain employs TRBV27 and TRBJ2-3; D perhaps matches TRBD1 (5 bases). The CDR3 covers 13 residues. Germline V gene lookup returns CDR1 MNHEY and CDR2 SMNVEV (reference sequence). V was pared by 6 bases and J by 2 bases, with 9 bases between.